The 30 T cell receptor beta chains below were found in one sample sequenced in a study of a mutant IDH1 vaccine in newly diagnosed glioma. These receptors are not linked to any known antigen. Generated by immunoSEQ multiplex PCR, the TCRdb table keeps only in-frame clones and is missing some. Of over 55,000 clones detected, approximately 90% appear once; the ten largest clones hold 1.5% to 2.5%. Noted time point: week 11, during vaccination. The vaccine gave 300 ug of a 20-mer mutant IDH1 peptide subcutaneously per dose. The source material was PBMCs, sampled from a glioma patient whose treatment included an IDH1 peptide vaccine. The receptors originated from a man between 35 and 55 years old with glioma.

V is TRBV7-5 and J is TRBJ2-3; the table assigns TRBD2, which was not confirmed against the DNA. TRBV7-5 is annotated as a pseudogene. The CDR3 has 14 amino acids. CDR3 amino acids: CARSLSSGKDTQYF. The CDR3 DNA is TGTGCCAGAAGCTTAAGCAGCGGGAAAGATACGCAGTATTTT.

This rearrangement joins TRBV18 to TRBJ2-3, with D possibly called TRBD1 or TRBD2 (5 bases each). The CDR3 is 14 amino acids. Per germline, CDR1 KGHSH and CDR2 LQKENI. The V gene lost 3 bases and the J gene lost 3 bases, with 10 bases spanning the gap. The DNA of the CDR3 is TGTGCCAGCTCACCGGGGGTTTGGACAGATACGCAGTATTTT. Its protein product is CASSPGVWTDTQYF.

This chain joins TRBV6-1 and TRBJ2-3; weak D call: TRBD1 (5 bases). CDR1 is MNHNS, CDR2 SASEGT, per germline. V lost 0 bases to trimming and J lost 3 bases, with 10 bases between them. The CDR3 is 15 residues long. The CDR3 reads CASSEAGPGTDTQYF. As DNA, the CDR3 is TGTGCCAGCAGTGAAGCGGGCCCAGGGACAGATACGCAGTATTTT.

The CDR3 loop is CASSKPTGGRRFAGYTF. The CDR3 DNA reads TGTGCCAGTAGTAAGCCGACAGGGGGCCGTAGGTTTGCTGGCTACACCTTC. The V and J genes are TRBV19 and TRBJ1-2; 10 nucleotides line up with TRBD1. Germline V gene lookup returns CDR1 LNHDA and CDR2 SQIVND (reference sequence). V was clipped by 4 bases and J by 7 bases; unmatched bases: 15. The CDR3 totals 17 residues.

This clone was seen a single time. The rearrangement joins TRBV27 to TRBJ2-1, with 10 bases that match TRBD1. Germline assignment: CDR1 MNHEY and CDR2 SMNVEV (reference sequence). V dropped 6 bases and J dropped 10; count of bases not matched to a gene: 9. The CDR3 is 14 residues long. CDR3 DNA sequence: TGTGCCAGCAGCCCAGGACAGGGGGACCGCGAGCAGTTCTTC. Encoded protein: CASSPGQGDREQFF.

A note on this clone: The conserved phenylalanine or tryptophan normally closing the CDR3 is absent here, so this likely arose from a read error. V usage is TRBV5-1 and J usage is TRBJ1-2, with D perhaps matching TRBD1 (6 bases). There are 13 residues in the CDR3. Germline CDR1 is SGHRS and CDR2 is YFSETQ. Trimming cost V 4 bases and J 4 bases, with 11 bases left between them. The CDR3 nucleotides read TGCGCCAGCAGCCCGGACAGCAGCTATGGCTACACCCTC. It translates to CASSPDSSYGYTL.

The rearrangement links TRBV5-6 to TRBJ2-5, with TRBD1 matching over 11 bases. The germline gives CDR1 SGHDT, CDR2 YYEEEE. Losses at the gene ends were 6 bases for V and 5 bases for J; bases not matched to a gene: 15. The CDR3 contains 17 residues. Here the CDR3 DNA reads TGTGCCAGCACCACCGGGACAGGGGGACTAGGGGGTGAGACCCAGTACTTC. Its protein is CASTTGTGGLGGETQYF.

The chain joins TRBV6-1 to TRBJ2-1, with 7 bases that match TRBD2. This CDR3 region has 15 residues. The trim removed 5 bases at V and 4 bases at J, leaving 8 bases unmatched. Germline values: CDR1 MNHNS, CDR2 SASEGT. CDR3 in DNA: TGTGCCAGCAGTCGTAGGGAGGGCCTTTACAATGAGCAGTTCTTC. It codes for CASSRREGLYNEQFF.

V gene TRBV27 combines with J gene TRBJ1-6, with D perhaps TRBD1 (5 bases). Trimming stripped 3 bases from V and 10 bases from J, with 13 bases between. CDR1 and CDR2 (germline): MNHEY, SMNVEV (reference sequence). This CDR3 contains 14 residues. The CDR3 DNA is TGTGCCAGCAGTTTTGCCGTGGGGGAGTCACCCCTCCACTTT. Translating gives CASSFAVGESPLHF.

The rearrangement joins TRBV4-2 to TRBJ1-2, with D unresolved. V shed 4 bases and J shed 0 bases, with 12 bases lying between them. Germline CDR1 and CDR2: LGHNA and YNFKEQ. The CDR3 totals 15 residues. CDR3 in DNA: TGTGCCAGCAGCCCCACCAGTTTAGCTAACTATGGCTACACCTTC. Amino acids: CASSPTSLANYGYTF.

The V and J genes are TRBV27 and TRBJ2-2; D uncertain. Germline values: CDR1 MNHEY, CDR2 SMNVEV (reference sequence). CDR3 length equals 14 residues. The germline V and J ends were trimmed by 0 bases and 5 bases, with 7 bases remaining between them. The CDR3 nucleotides read TGTGCCAGCAGTTTATCGATCTGGACCGGGGAGCTGTTTTTT. Protein sequence: CASSLSIWTGELFF.

V gene TRBV11-2 combines with J gene TRBJ2-7; no clear D gene. This CDR3 is 11 amino acids long. Germline assignment: CDR1 SGHAT and CDR2 FQNNGV. V dropped 7 bases and J dropped 2 bases, with 6 bases sitting between them. CDR3 region: CASTSTYEQYF. In DNA form, the CDR3 reads TGTGCCAGCACCTCCACCTACGAGCAGTACTTC.

The chain couples TRBV5-6 to TRBJ2-3; TRBD2 matches at 9 bases. The CDR3 contains 16 residues. Per the germline V gene, CDR1 is SGHDT and CDR2 is YYEEEE. V lost 2 bases and J lost 2; bases outside the gene matches: 6. The CDR3 loop is CASSFLLAGYTDTQYF. The CDR3 coding sequence is TGTGCCAGCAGCTTTTTGCTAGCGGGGTACACAGATACGCAGTATTTT.

This clone was seen just once. The chain joins TRBV19 to TRBJ1-5; D remains ambiguous. This CDR3 is 15 amino acids long. Germline V gives CDR1 LNHDA, CDR2 SQIVND (reference sequence). Trimming left V 1 base short and J 2 bases short, with 9 bases between. The CDR3 spells CASSIGEFGNQPQHF. The CDR3 DNA reads as TGTGCCAGTAGTATAGGGGAATTTGGCAATCAGCCCCAGCATTTT.

The V and J genes are TRBV2 and TRBJ2-3; tentative D call: TRBD2 (6 bases). The V gene lost 6 bases and the J gene lost 2 bases, with 12 bases spanning the gap. The germline V gene has CDR1 SNHLY and CDR2 FYNNEI. The CDR3 contains 14 residues. In DNA form, the CDR3 reads TGTGCCAGCAGATATAGCGGATTCACAGATACGCAGTATTTT. The encoded protein is CASRYSGFTDTQYF.

V gene TRBV6-5 combines with J gene TRBJ1-2; D might be TRBD1 (5 bases). The CDR3 runs to 14 residues. V lost 7 bases and J lost 6, with 18 bases in between. The germline gives CDR1 MNHEY, CDR2 SVGAGI. CDR3 coding DNA: TGTGCCAGCACCCAAACAGTGGGGGTCCATGGCTACACCTTC. Encoded protein: CASTQTVGVHGYTF.

This rearrangement joins TRBV5-6 to TRBJ2-5; TRBD2 might be the D (6 bases). This CDR3 has 16 residues. Germline CDR1 SGHDT, CDR2 YYEEEE. Trimming took 3 bases from V and 3 from J, leaving 18 bases between them. CDR3 in amino acids: CASSSLPLWREETQYF. The CDR3 DNA is TGTGCCAGCAGCTCTTTACCCCTGTGGAGGGAAGAGACCCAGTACTTC.

The V and J genes are TRBV6-4 and TRBJ2-7; TRBD2 might be the D (6 bases). The germline V gene encodes CDR1 MRHNA and CDR2 SNTAGT. CDR3 length equals 14 residues. V lost 2 bases, J lost 7 bases, and 15 bases lay in between. CDR3 protein: CASSDRAGLQEQYV. The CDR3 DNA reads as TGTGCCAGCAGTGACAGAGCGGGCCTCCAAGAGCAGTACGTC.

The rearrangement uses TRBV5-4 and TRBJ2-3, with D hard to call. V was pared by 1 base and J by 1 base, with 7 bases between. The CDR3 has 14 residues. The germline V gene has CDR1 SGHNT and CDR2 YYREEE (reference sequence). CDR3 bases: TGTGCCAGCAGCTTGTGGTCTGGCACAGATACGCAGTATTTT. Translated: CASSLWSGTDTQYF.

The J gene is TRBJ2-1, the V gene TRBV25-1, with D possibly matching TRBD1 (5 bases). Germline V gives CDR1 MGHDK, CDR2 SYGVNS. This CDR3 has 16 residues. Trimming shortened V by 7 bases and J by 3 bases, and 19 bases separated the two germline ends. The CDR3 nucleotides are TGTGCCAGCACTCCATATCAGGGTGGGGTCTACAATGAGCAGTTCTTC. Its translation is CASTPYQGGVYNEQFF.

The chain recombines TRBV9 with TRBJ2-1; D unresolved. CDR1 is SGDLS, CDR2 YYNGEE, per germline. The V end was cut by 2 bases, the J end by 2 bases, with 11 bases between. The CDR3 is made up of 15 amino acids. CDR3 loop: CASSVFRSTYNEQFF. The CDR3 DNA sequence: TGTGCCAGCAGCGTTTTCCGATCTACCTACAATGAGCAGTTCTTC.

The rearrangement links TRBV4-2 to TRBJ1-4; unclear D gene. V was pared by 5 bases and J by 1 base, with 11 bases between. The CDR3 is made up of 15 amino acids. Germline values: CDR1 LGHNA, CDR2 YNFKEQ. The DNA of the CDR3 is TGTGCCAGCAGCTTTTTCCGGGGAACTAATGAAAAACTGTTTTTT. Translation: CASSFFRGTNEKLFF.

The chain employs TRBV15 and TRBJ1-1; TRBD1 matches 7 bases. V shed 0 bases, J shed 4 bases, and the junction held 5 bases outside the gene matches. This CDR3 has 15 residues. From germline, CDR1 is LNHNV and CDR2 YYDKDF (reference sequence). The CDR3 nucleotides read TGTGCCACCAGCAGAGATCGGACAGGCGGCACTGAAGCTTTCTTT. It translates to CATSRDRTGGTEAFF.

This clone occurred once. J is TRBJ1-5 and V is TRBV2, with D perhaps TRBD1 (5 bases). The CDR3 totals 16 residues. Germline CDR1 and CDR2: SNHLY and FYNNEI. V lost 2 bases and J 2 bases, leaving 13 bases between the germline ends. CDR3 in amino acids: CASSEQGWYGNQPQHF. In nucleotides, the CDR3 is TGTGCCAGCAGTGAACAGGGTTGGTACGGCAATCAGCCCCAGCATTTT.

CDR3 sequence: CASSLISWGYTF. In nucleotides, the CDR3 is TGTGCCAGCAGCCTAATCTCGTGGGGCTACACCTTC. J is TRBJ1-2 and V is TRBV7-9; D uncertain. The CDR3 loop spans 12 amino acids. Germline V gives CDR1 SEHNR, CDR2 FQNEAQ (reference sequence). V was shortened by 5 bases and J by 8 bases, with 12 bases between the two germline ends.

V and J are TRBV9 and TRBJ2-1; TRBD2 matches at 7 bases. V was pared by 3 bases and J by 8 bases, with 17 bases of the junction left unmatched. The germline gives CDR1 SGDLS, CDR2 YYNGEE. This CDR3 is built from 17 residues. The CDR3 protein is CASSARASGTPVDEQFF. The CDR3, as DNA: TGTGCCAGCAGCGCGAGGGCCAGCGGGACGCCGGTGGATGAGCAGTTCTTC.

V and J are TRBV28 and TRBJ2-1; 7 nucleotides agree with TRBD1. CDR1 is MDHEN and CDR2 is SYDVKM in the germline V gene. With V trimmed by 4 bases and J by 5 bases, 5 bases remained unmatched. The CDR3 sequence is 14 residues long. CDR3 nucleotide sequence: TGTGCCAGCAGTTATCGGGACAGAAACAATGAGCAGTTCTTC. This codes for CASSYRDRNNEQFF.

The V call is TRBV28, the J call TRBJ2-2; either TRBD1 or TRBD2 may supply D (5 bases each). Germline V CDR1 and CDR2: MDHEN, SYDVKM. With 3 bases removed from V and 6 bases from J, the gap between germline ends came to 20 bases. This CDR3 has 17 residues. For the CDR3, the DNA is TGTGCCAGCAGTTTCCATCCCATACAGAGGGGTTCCGGGGAGCTGTTTTTT. Translating gives CASSFHPIQRGSGELFF.

This clone showed up just once. This rearrangement joins TRBV6-5 to TRBJ2-7; D is undetermined. V lost 0 bases, J lost 3 bases, and 6 bases lay in between. The CDR3 runs to 13 residues. Germline V gives CDR1 MNHEY, CDR2 SVGAGI. The CDR3 sequence is CASSYSPVYEQYF. The CDR3 DNA is TGTGCCAGCAGTTACTCTCCCGTCTACGAGCAGTACTTC.

CDR3 sequence: CASKPVTGGEETQYF. CDR3 bases: TGTGCCAGCAAGCCGGTGACAGGGGGAGAAGAGACCCAGTACTTC. The rearrangement uses TRBV6-6 and TRBJ2-5, with TRBD1 matching 9 bases. This CDR3 region has 15 residues. V was clipped by 7 bases and J by 3 bases; unmatched bases: 9. CDR1 is MNHNY, CDR2 SVGAGI, per germline (reference sequence).